A selection of T cell receptor beta chains follows, all from one sample in a study of blood T cells in healthy people across ages. TCRdb analysed the 5' RACE reads with MiXCR anew, one entry per CDR3 protein. The table lists about 680,000 distinct CDR3 sequences, about 52% of them singletons, with roughly 31% in the top ten. Sequencing was performed on blood. The receptors were gathered from a woman in her sixties or seventies in good health. Both conserved end residues are part of each CDR3. The D gene is left open where the match is weak. Clone size, where shown, is once, few, many, or a class for clones that have expanded.

CDR3 length: 15; V gene: TRBV15; J gene: TRBJ2-7; D gene: NA; clone size: NA; CDR3 DNA: TGTGCCACCAGCAGAGCCCGGGGACCGTTGTACGAGCAGTACTTC; CDR3 protein: CATSRARGPLYEQYF
CDR3 length: 16; V gene: TRBV20-1; J gene: TRBJ2-7; D gene: TRBD2; clone size: NA; CDR3 DNA: TGCAGTGCTAGAGTATGGACTAGCGGGAGCTCCTACGAGCAGTACTTC; CDR3 protein: CSARVWTSGSSYEQYF
CDR3 length: 14; V gene: TRBV18; J gene: TRBJ2-7; D gene: TRBD2; clone size: NA; CDR3 DNA: TGTGCCAGCTCACCCGGAATTGGGGGGGACGAGCAGTACTTC; CDR3 protein: CASSPGIGGDEQYF
CDR3 length: 18; V gene: TRBV3-1; J gene: TRBJ1-2; D gene: NA; clone size: few; CDR3 DNA: TGTGCCAGCAGCCAAGAGGTCTTGTCCGCAACGTCTTCTTATGGCTACACCTTC; CDR3 protein: CASSQEVLSATSSYGYTF
CDR3 length: 13; V gene: TRBV18; J gene: TRBJ2-5; D gene: NA; clone size: NA; CDR3 DNA: TGTGCCAGCATGGACTCAATCCAAGAGACCCAGTACTTC; CDR3 protein: CASMDSIQETQYF
CDR3 length: 14; V gene: TRBV10-3; J gene: TRBJ2-5; D gene: NA; clone size: NA; CDR3 DNA: TGTGCCATCAGTGAGAGGCAGGGAAAAGAGACCCAGTACTTC; CDR3 protein: CAISERQGKETQYF
CDR3 length: 16; V gene: TRBV6-2/TRBV6-3; J gene: TRBJ2-7; D gene: TRBD1; clone size: few; CDR3 DNA: TGTGCCAGCAGTTACTCCAGGACAGGGACCACCTACGAGCAGTACTTC; CDR3 protein: CASSYSRTGTTYEQYF
CDR3 length: 14; V gene: TRBV7-3; J gene: TRBJ1-1; D gene: TRBD1; clone size: NA; CDR3 DNA: TGTGCCAGCAGCTCCGACAGGGACGACACTGAAGCTTTCTTT; CDR3 protein: CASSSDRDDTEAFF
CDR3 length: 13; V gene: TRBV7-9; J gene: TRBJ2-2; D gene: TRBD2; clone size: NA; CDR3 DNA: TGTGCCTTAGCGGGTCCATTTGCCGGGGAGCTGTTTTTT; CDR3 protein: CALAGPFAGELFF
CDR3 length: 14; V gene: TRBV29-1; J gene: TRBJ2-5; D gene: TRBD2; clone size: few; CDR3 DNA: TGCAGCGCTAGGGGAAGGGACTACAAAGAGACCCAGTACTTC; CDR3 protein: CSARGRDYKETQYF
CDR3 length: 12; V gene: TRBV28; J gene: TRBJ2-7; D gene: NA; clone size: NA; CDR3 DNA: TGTGCCAGCACCCCTACTAGCCGCGAGCAGTACTTC; CDR3 protein: CASTPTSREQYF